These T cell receptor beta chains were read from a single sample in a study of beta chain features in type 1 diabetes. The assay was immunoSEQ multiplex PCR, and TCRdb's table has in-frame clones only and misses some. The table lists about 260,000 clones, roughly 20% of them singletons. Sample: naive CD4+ T cells from blood. Receptors were obtained from a middle-aged woman with type 1 diabetes. The CDR3 runs from the conserved cysteine through the conserved F or W. Fields, in order: D gene, clone size, J gene, V gene, CDR3 protein, CDR3 DNA. A D gene is named only where the DNA matches it firmly. Some rows mark clone size as missing; the rest say once, few, many or name a class of expanded clone.

>TRBD1|few|TRBJ1-4|TRBV29-1
CSAGRGLIDEKLFF
TGCAGCGCCGGAAGGGGGCTAATCGATGAAAAACTGTTTTTT
>TRBD1|NA|TRBJ2-5|TRBV7-9
CASSLNEGTAETQYF
TGTGCCAGCAGCCTTAACGAGGGGACAGCAGAGACCCAGTACTTC
>TRBD1|NA|TRBJ1-1|TRBV5-6
CASSWDRATEAFF
TGTGCCAGCAGCTGGGACAGGGCCACTGAAGCTTTCTTT
>NA|once|TRBJ1-4|TRBV15
CATSRDATQYEKLFF
TGTGCCACCAGCAGAGATGCGACTCAATATGAAAAACTGTTTTTT
>NA|few|TRBJ1-2|TRBV25-1
CASSAGFGGYTF
TGTGCCAGCAGTGCAGGATTCGGTGGCTACACCTTC
>TRBD1|few|TRBJ1-2|TRBV28
CASTTGGIVYGYTF
TGTGCCAGCACTACAGGGGGGATTGTCTATGGCTACACCTTC
>TRBD2|few|TRBJ2-7|TRBV27
CASSLTASGSIGPWSYYEQYF
TGTGCCAGCAGTTTAACAGCTAGCGGGAGCATTGGGCCATGGAGCTACTACGAGCAGTACTTC
>NA|NA|TRBJ2-7|TRBV5-6
CASSGTGRGEQYF
TGTGCCAGCAGCGGAACAGGGCGCGGCGAGCAGTACTTC
>NA|NA|TRBJ2-1|TRBV9
CASSVDQGTEQFF
TGTGCCAGCAGCGTAGACCAGGGGACTGAGCAGTTCTTC
>NA|NA|TRBJ1-2|TRBV29-1
CSVVPQGRGYTF
TGCAGCGTTGTTCCCCAGGGAAGGGGCTACACCTTC